This TCR beta chain was obtained from a study of beta chain features in type 1 diabetes. Germline lookup yields CDR1 SGDLS and CDR2 YYNGEE. The V and J ends lost 5 bases and 1 base respectively, with 9 bases between them. The CDR3 length is 13 residues. Every bit of the isolated RNA underwent reverse transcription, so sequencing read expressed TCRB transcripts. Assay used: immunoSEQ multiplex PCR; TCRdb lists only in-frame clones, some missing. The sample lists a few hundred thousand clones, over 7.5% seen once, with under 0.045% in the top ten. Sequenced sample: naive CD4+ T cells from blood. The clonotype originates from a woman in her late teens or twenties in good health. V gene TRBV9 combines with J gene TRBJ1-1; possibly TRBD1 for D (6 bases). Written as DNA, the CDR3 is TGTGCCAGCAGTCCGACAGGGAACACTGAAGCTTTCTTT. Its translation is CASSPTGNTEAFF.